Below are 28 T cell receptor beta chains sequenced from a single sample in a study of CXCR3-negative and CXCR3-positive naive CD8 T cells (dated by TCRdb to between 2017 and 2020). Instrument used: NextSeq 550. The Human TCR Profiling Kit (MiLaboratory) was used to prepare UMI-labeled 5' RACE TRB cDNA libraries. The reads, reprocessed by TCRdb, yield one row per CDR3 protein sequence and no DNA. The sample's table lists a count of 80,000 to 95,000 distinct CDR3 sequences. Roughly 1.4% of the sample rests with the top ten. Sequenced input: naive CXCR3- CD8+ T cells from blood. Explained via the paper, the cell subset or site label denotes: CD45RO-CCR7+CD27+CD95- naive CD8+ T cells lacking CXCR3 (TNR3-). The receptors come from a human donor in good health. Some clones in this sample may be carry-over from other donors' samples.

The rearrangement joins TRBV12-3 or TRBV12-4 to TRBJ2-1; with no DNA, the TCRdb D assignment of TRBD2 cannot be verified. The CDR3 totals 18 residues. CDR3: CASSLAGIAGGPHNEQFF.

The chain carries TRBV7-2 and TRBJ2-6. CDR1 is SGHTA and CDR2 is FQGNSA in the germline V gene. This CDR3 region has 16 residues. The CDR3 spells CASSLDQASGANVLTF.

The chain links TRBV19 to TRBJ2-1. The germline CDR1 and CDR2 sequences are LNHDA and SQIVND (reference sequence). The CDR3 is 17 amino acids. CDR3 residues: CASSITSGVSSYNEQFF.

The chain is built from TRBV7-9 and TRBJ2-7. CDR1 is SEHNR and CDR2 is FQNEAQ in the germline V gene (reference sequence). CDR3 size: 13 residues. CDR3 sequence reads: CASSFGGSGEQYF.

CDR3 in amino acids: CASSFSGSQETQYF. The chain links TRBV12-3 or TRBV12-4 to TRBJ2-5. The CDR3 length is 14 residues.

The chain combines TRBV4-1 with TRBJ2-7. The germline CDR1 and CDR2 sequences are MGHRA and YSYEKL. The CDR3 extends over 16 amino acids. This CDR3 reads CASSQEQSGGPYEQYF.

The chain carries TRBV5-4 and TRBJ2-6; TCRdb names TRBD1, which stays unverified in the absence of DNA. The germline V gene has CDR1 SGHNT and CDR2 YYREEE (reference sequence). The CDR3 runs to 16 residues. The CDR3 reads CAARSAGDAGANVLTF. The full variable domain, completed using reference TRBV5-4 and TRBJ2-6, is ETGVTQSPTHLIKTRGQQVTLRCSSQSGHNTVSWYQQALGQGPQFIFQYYREEENGRGNFPPRFSGLQFPNYSSELNVNALELDDSALYLCAARSAGDAGANVLTFGAGSRLTVL.

The chain joins TRBV29-1 to TRBJ1-2. CDR3 length equals 14 residues. The germline gives CDR1 SQVTM, CDR2 ANQGSEA. The CDR3 sequence is CSVENVEGGRGYTF.

The CDR3 protein is CSARPRLAEETQYF. This chain connects TRBV20-1 to TRBJ2-5; TCRdb's D call, TRBD2, is unchecked because there is no DNA. The CDR3 is 14 amino acids. Germline lookup yields CDR1 DFQATT and CDR2 SNEGSKA (reference sequence).

The chain uses TRBV5-1 and TRBJ2-3; the TRBD2 assignment by TCRdb is unverifiable without DNA. Germline values: CDR1 SGHRS, CDR2 YFSETQ. The CDR3 covers 14 residues. The CDR3 protein is CASSFILETDTQYF.

CDR3 amino acids: CATSRTGPDTQYF. The chain joins TRBV15 to TRBJ2-3; lacking DNA, the TRBD1 call made by TCRdb goes unchecked. Germline loops: CDR1 LNHNV, CDR2 YYDKDF (reference sequence). The CDR3 totals 13 residues.

The genes are TRBV12-3 or TRBV12-4 and TRBJ2-1; TCRdb designates TRBD1, a call that cannot be tested without DNA. This CDR3 has 15 residues. The CDR3 spells CATQEGGTSYNEQFF.

This sequence joins TRBV23-1 and TRBJ2-7. TRBV23-1 counts as an open reading frame of uncertain function. The CDR3 is 13 residues long. The CDR3 sequence: CASSQDGSVGQYF.

This chain uses TRBV5-6 with TRBJ2-3; the D call of TRBD2 rests on TCRdb alone, since no DNA is present to check it. The CDR3 loop spans 17 amino acids. CDR1 is SGHDT, CDR2 YYEEEE, per germline. CDR3 residues: CASSLEGSGMITDTQYF.

V gene TRBV19 combines with J gene TRBJ2-2; TCRdb indicates TRBD2, and absent DNA this call remains unverified. This CDR3 is built from 13 residues. Germline CDR1 reads LNHDA; CDR2 reads SQIVND (reference sequence). CDR3 region: CASSPSNTGELFF.

The chain employs TRBV7-9 and TRBJ2-5. Looked up from germline, CDR1 is SEHNR and CDR2 is FQNEAQ (reference sequence). The CDR3 has 15 amino acids. The CDR3 reads CASSLAQGTQETQYF.

The V gene is TRBV27, the J gene TRBJ2-3. The CDR3 totals 13 residues. CDR1 MNHEY and CDR2 SMNVEV come from the germline V gene (reference sequence). CDR3 amino acids: CASSLSGANTQYF.

V is TRBV29-1 and J is TRBJ2-1; the TCRdb call, TRBD1, lacks DNA for checking. CDR1 and CDR2 (germline): SQVTM, ANQGSEA. CDR3 length: 12 amino acids. The CDR3 here is CSAGSQGNEQFF.

The gene calls are TRBV3-1 and TRBJ2-7; the D call of TRBD1 rests on TCRdb alone, since no DNA is present to check it. This CDR3 has 15 residues. From germline, CDR1 is LGHDT and CDR2 YNNKEL (reference sequence). The CDR3 spells CASSQEGGRSYEQYF.

CDR3 region: CASTSSADYRRGNEQFF. The chain recombines TRBV6-5 with TRBJ2-1; absent DNA, TCRdb's TRBD2 call cannot be checked. Germline CDR1 and CDR2: MNHEY and SVGAGI. The CDR3 loop spans 17 amino acids.

The chain links TRBV12-3 or TRBV12-4 to TRBJ2-3. The CDR3 totals 14 residues. This chain's CDR3 is CASNLLGSTDTQYF.

The chain couples TRBV11-2 to TRBJ1-4. The CDR3 is made up of 14 amino acids. In germline, CDR1 is SGHAT, CDR2 FQNNGV. The CDR3 region is CASSLTGSREKLFF.

This chain connects TRBV20-1 to TRBJ2-3; TCRdb outputs TRBD2, but without DNA this stays unchecked. The CDR3 has 16 amino acids. The germline gives CDR1 DFQATT, CDR2 SNEGSKA (reference sequence). CDR3 sequence: CSARDPRGGPTDTQYF.

The chain uses TRBV29-1 and TRBJ2-7; TCRdb calls TRBD2, which cannot be checked without DNA. CDR3 length equals 13 residues. Looked up from germline, CDR1 is SQVTM and CDR2 is ANQGSEA. CDR3: CSAEGGPFYEQYF.

The V and J genes are TRBV29-1 and TRBJ2-2; the TCRdb D gene call, TRBD2, has no DNA to confirm it. Germline V CDR1 and CDR2: SQVTM, ANQGSEA. The CDR3 is 13 amino acids. This CDR3 reads CSGLAGNTGELFF.

The chain uses TRBV28 and TRBJ2-3; TCRdb's D gene call, TRBD1, goes unchecked for lack of DNA. Looked up from germline, CDR1 is MDHEN and CDR2 is SYDVKM. The length of the CDR3 is 13 residues. This CDR3 reads CASIERGGDTQYF.

V is TRBV15 and J is TRBJ2-1; TCRdb indicates TRBD1, and absent DNA this call remains unverified. CDR1 and CDR2 (germline): LNHNV, YYDKDF (reference sequence). The CDR3 has 16 residues. CDR3 protein: CATSPRGYSSYNEQFF. Filled out from reference TRBV15 and TRBJ2-1, the complete variable domain reads DAMVIQNPRYQVTQFGKPVTLSCSQTLNHNVMYWYQQKSSQAPKLLFHYYDKDFNNEADTPDNFQSRRPNTSFCFLDIRSPGLGDTAMYLCATSPRGYSSYNEQFFGPGTRLTVL.

The chain recombines TRBV4-1 with TRBJ2-5. The CDR3 consists of 14 residues. Looked up from germline, CDR1 is MGHRA and CDR2 is YSYEKL. CDR3 sequence: CASSQEFKWETQYF.